This TCR beta chain is drawn from a study of blood T cell repertoires in COVID-19. Germline assignment: CDR1 MNHEY and CDR2 SVGAGI. Trimming cost V 11 bases and J 5 bases, with 18 bases left between them. The CDR3 consists of 13 residues. Under the authors' procedure: From reference gene primer amplification, estimates of nucleated cell counts were derived. Some clones are missing from TCRdb's copy, which holds only in-frame ones; the method was immunoSEQ multiplex PCR. Clone size and V and J calls were adopted from that table, with D and trimming inferred from the DNA. The table has nearly 200,000 clones, 85% to 90% seen once; the top ten hold approximately 0.75%.

Sequenced: peripheral blood. This TCR was sampled from a woman between 65 and 79 years old with acute or convalescent COVID-19. This chain uses TRBV6-5 with TRBJ2-5; D possibly corresponds to TRBD1 (6 bases). CDR3 protein: CAASGTPLETQYF. The CDR3 DNA reads TGTGCCGCCTCCGGGACACCTCTGGAGACCCAGTACTTC.